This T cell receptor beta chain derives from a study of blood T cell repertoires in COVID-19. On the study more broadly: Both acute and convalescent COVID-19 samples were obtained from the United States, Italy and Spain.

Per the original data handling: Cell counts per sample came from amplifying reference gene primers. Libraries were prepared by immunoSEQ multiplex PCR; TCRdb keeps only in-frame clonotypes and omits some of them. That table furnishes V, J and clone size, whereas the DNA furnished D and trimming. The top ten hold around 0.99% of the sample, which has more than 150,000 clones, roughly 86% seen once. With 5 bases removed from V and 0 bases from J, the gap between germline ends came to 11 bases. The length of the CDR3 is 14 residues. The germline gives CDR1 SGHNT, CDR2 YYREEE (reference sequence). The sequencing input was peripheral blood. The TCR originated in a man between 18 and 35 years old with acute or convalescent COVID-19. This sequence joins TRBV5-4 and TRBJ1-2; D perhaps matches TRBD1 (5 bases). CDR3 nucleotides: TGTGCCAGCAGGGTTCAGGGTTCTAACTATGGCTACACCTTC. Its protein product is CASRVQGSNYGYTF.